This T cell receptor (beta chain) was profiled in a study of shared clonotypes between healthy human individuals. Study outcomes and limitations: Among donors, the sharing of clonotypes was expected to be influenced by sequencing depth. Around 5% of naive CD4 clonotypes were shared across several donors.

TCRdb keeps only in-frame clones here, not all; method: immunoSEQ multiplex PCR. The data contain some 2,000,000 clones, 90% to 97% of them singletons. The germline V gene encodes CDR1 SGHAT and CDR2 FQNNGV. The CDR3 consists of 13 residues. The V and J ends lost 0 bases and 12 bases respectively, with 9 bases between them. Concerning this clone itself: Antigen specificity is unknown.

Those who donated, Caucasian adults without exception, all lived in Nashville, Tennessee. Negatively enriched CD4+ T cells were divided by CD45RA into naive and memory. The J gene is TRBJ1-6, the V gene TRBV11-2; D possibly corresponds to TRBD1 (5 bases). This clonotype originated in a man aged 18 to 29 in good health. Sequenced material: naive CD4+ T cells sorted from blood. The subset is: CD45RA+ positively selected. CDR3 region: CASSLDLQGPLHF. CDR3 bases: TGTGCCAGCAGCTTAGATCTGCAGGGACCCCTCCACTTT. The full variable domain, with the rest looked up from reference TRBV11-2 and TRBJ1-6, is EAGVAQSPRYKIIEKRQSVAFWCNPISGHATLYWYQQILGQGPKLLIQFQNNGVVDDSQLPKDRFSAERLKGVDSTLKIQPAKLEDSAVYLCASSLDLQGPLHFGNGTRLTVT.